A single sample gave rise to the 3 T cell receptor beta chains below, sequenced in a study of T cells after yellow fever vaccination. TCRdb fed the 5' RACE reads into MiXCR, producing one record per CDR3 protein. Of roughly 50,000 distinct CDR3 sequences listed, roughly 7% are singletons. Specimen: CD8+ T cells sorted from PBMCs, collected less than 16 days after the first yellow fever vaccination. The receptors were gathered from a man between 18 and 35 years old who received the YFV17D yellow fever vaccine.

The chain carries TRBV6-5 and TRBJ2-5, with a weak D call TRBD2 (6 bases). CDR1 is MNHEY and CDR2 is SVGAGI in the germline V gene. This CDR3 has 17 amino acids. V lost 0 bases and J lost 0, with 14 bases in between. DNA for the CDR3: TGTGCCAGCAGTTACTCGAGGCTAGCGACCCACCAAGAGACCCAGTACTTC. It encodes CASSYSRLATHQETQYF.

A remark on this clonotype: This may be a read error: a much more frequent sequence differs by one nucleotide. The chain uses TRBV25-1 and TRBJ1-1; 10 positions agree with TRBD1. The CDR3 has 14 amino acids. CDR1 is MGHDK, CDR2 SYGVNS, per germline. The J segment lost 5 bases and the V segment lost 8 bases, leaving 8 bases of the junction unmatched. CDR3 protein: CASCGWTGGTEAFF. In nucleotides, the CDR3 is TGTGCCAGCTGTGGATGGACAGGGGGGACTGAAGCTTTCTTT.

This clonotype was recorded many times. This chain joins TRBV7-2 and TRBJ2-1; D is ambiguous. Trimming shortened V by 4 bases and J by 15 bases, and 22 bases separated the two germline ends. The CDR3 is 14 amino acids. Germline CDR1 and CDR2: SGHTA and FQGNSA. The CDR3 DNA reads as TGTGCCAGCAGCTCCGTCCCTCGCCCCGTCCGTCTGTTCTTC. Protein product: CASSSVPRPVRLFF.